The 6 T cell receptor beta chains in this list originate from one sample, sequenced in a study of T cell responses to AZD1222 COVID-19 vaccine. Generated by immunoSEQ multiplex PCR, the TCRdb table keeps only in-frame clones and is missing some. The sample lists 150,000 or so clones; 90% to 95% were seen once. Sample: peripheral blood, taken 28 days after the second AZD1222 dose. These receptors were collected from an adult who received the AZD1222 COVID-19 vaccine.

The V and J genes are TRBV5-1 and TRBJ2-5; TRBD2 agrees at 8 bases. This CDR3 is 16 amino acids long. The germline CDR1 and CDR2 sequences are SGHRS and YFSETQ. Losses at the gene ends were 4 bases for V and 5 bases for J; bases not matched to a gene: 13. This chain's CDR3 is CASSQSGGSGVETQYF. CDR3 DNA sequence: TGCGCCAGCAGCCAGTCCGGGGGTAGCGGGGTTGAGACCCAGTACTTC.

This rearrangement joins TRBV4-1 to TRBJ2-2; the D gene is possibly TRBD1 (6 bases). The CDR3 contains 14 residues. Trimming took 6 bases from V and 5 from J, leaving 13 bases between them. Germline values: CDR1 MGHRA, CDR2 YSYEKL. The CDR3 region has the DNA TGCGCCAGCAGTGGGGGCCCAGGGACCGGGGAGCTGTTTTTT. Its translation is CASSGGPGTGELFF.

The chain joins TRBV19 to TRBJ2-1; 7 positions match TRBD1. The CDR3 is 13 residues long. The germline gives CDR1 LNHDA, CDR2 SQIVND (reference sequence). V was clipped by 6 bases and J by 6 bases; unmatched bases: 5. CDR3 nucleotide sequence: TGTGCCAGTAGGGGGACAGCCACCAATGAGCAGTTCTTC. Protein sequence: CASRGTATNEQFF.

The chain links TRBV7-6 to TRBJ1-1; TRBD1 matches 7 bases. The CDR3 runs 16 residues. The germline V gene has CDR1 SGHVS and CDR2 FNYEAQ. J was trimmed by 6 bases and V by 2 bases; bases with no gene match: 12. The CDR3 loop is CASSLRTGTSVAEAFF. CDR3 nucleotides: TGTGCCAGCAGCTTAAGGACAGGTACCTCGGTCGCTGAAGCTTTCTTT.

The chain recombines TRBV5-1 with TRBJ1-2; D might be TRBD1 (6 bases). Trimming stripped 3 bases from V and 1 base from J, with 13 bases between. Germline CDR1 is SGHRS and CDR2 is YFSETQ. The CDR3 contains 15 residues. The DNA for the CDR3 is TGCGCCAGCAGCTCAGAGAGGGGGATTAACTATGGCTACACCTTC. Amino acids: CASSSERGINYGYTF.

In this sample, this clone turned up once. This chain uses TRBV10-2 with TRBJ2-6, with 7 bases identical to TRBD1. This CDR3 is built from 17 residues. Germline-derived CDR1 and CDR2 are WSHSY and SAAADI. V lost 2 bases to trimming and J lost 0 bases; unmatched junction nucleotides: 4. CDR3 in DNA: TGCGCCAGCAGTGAGGGGGACAGAGGCTCTGGGGCCAACGTCCTGACTTTC. It translates to CASSEGDRGSGANVLTF.